This T cell receptor beta chain appears in the sequencing data of a study of shared clonotypes between healthy human individuals. V lost 0 bases and J 4 bases, leaving 14 bases between the germline ends. This CDR3 has 15 residues. Germline V gene sequence: CDR1 SGHRS, CDR2 YFSETQ. Some clones are missing from TCRdb's copy, which holds only in-frame ones; the method was immunoSEQ multiplex PCR. The sample lists about 2.4 million clones; approximately 93% were seen once. The TCR comes from a man aged 18 to 35 in good health. Some clones in this sample may be carry-over from other donors' samples. The rearrangement uses TRBV5-1 and TRBJ2-7; D might be TRBD1 (5 bases). Sequencing used naive CD4+ T cells from PBMCs. Sample subset: CD45RA+ positively selected. DNA of the CDR3: TGCGCCAGCAGCTTGGGTTTAGGGGAAGGGTACGAGCAGTACTTC. Its translation is CASSLGLGEGYEQYF.